Each of the 10 T cell receptor beta chains below was sequenced from the same sample in a study of cytomegalovirus exposure and HLA in healthy donors. Sequencing used immunoSEQ multiplex PCR; TCRdb keeps in-frame clones, though not all of them. The table has some 54,000 clones, roughly 90% seen once. Sequenced input: PBMCs. Every receptor here comes from a man aged 18 to 29 in good health and CMV-seronegative.

The chain has TRBV28 and TRBJ2-1; 10 bases are a match to TRBD1. The V gene end was trimmed by 3 bases and the J gene end by 7 bases; junction bases not matched to a gene: 12. The CDR3 is 17 residues long. Germline assignment: CDR1 MDHEN and CDR2 SYDVKM. The CDR3 loop reads CASSFLGEGDRGNEQFF. The CDR3 region has the DNA TGTGCCAGCAGTTTCTTGGGGGAGGGGGACAGGGGTAATGAGCAGTTCTTC.

The chain carries TRBV6-5 and TRBJ2-5; 13 bases are a match to TRBD2. The CDR3 spans 16 residues. Germline V CDR1 and CDR2: MNHEY, SVGAGI. V trimming: 2 bases; J trimming: 5 bases; junction bases outside the gene matches: 5. The chain's CDR3 is CASSYGLAGARETQYF. The CDR3 DNA is TGTGCCAGCAGTTACGGACTAGCGGGAGCTCGGGAGACCCAGTACTTC.

This clone was counted a single time. The V gene is TRBV2, the J gene TRBJ2-2; D is possibly TRBD2 (5 bases). The ends were cut back, 4 bases at V and 3 bases at J, with 9 bases in the middle. CDR1 and CDR2 from the germline V gene are SNHLY and FYNNEI. This CDR3 contains 14 residues. The CDR3 is CASSVDFYTGELFF. DNA for the CDR3: TGTGCCAGCAGTGTGGACTTTTACACCGGGGAGCTGTTTTTT.

The sample holds one count of this clone. This chain joins TRBV29-1 and TRBJ1-1; D not resolved. The germline gives CDR1 SQVTM, CDR2 ANQGSEA. V was cut by 1 base and J by 1 base, with 13 bases left in between. The CDR3 covers 15 residues. CDR3 sequence (DNA): TGCAGCGTTGAAGGGTCAAACAGACAGAACACTGAAGCTTTCTTT. This sequence encodes CSVEGSNRQNTEAFF.

The chain is built from TRBV9 and TRBJ2-1; D perhaps matches TRBD2 (6 bases). The germline V gene has CDR1 SGDLS and CDR2 YYNGEE. Trimming pared 2 bases from V and 0 bases from J, leaving 9 bases between. The CDR3 contains 15 residues. Here the CDR3 DNA reads TGTGCCAGCAGCGTGGACGGGGGCTCCTACAATGAGCAGTTCTTC. This gives the protein CASSVDGGSYNEQFF.

The J gene is TRBJ2-5, the V gene TRBV11-2; no clear D gene. The germline V gene has CDR1 SGHAT and CDR2 FQNNGV. The V and J ends lost 3 bases and 5 bases respectively, with 7 bases between them. The CDR3 is made up of 12 amino acids. CDR3 loop: CASSFVRETQYF. CDR3 sequence (DNA): TGTGCCAGCAGCTTTGTTCGGGAGACCCAGTACTTC. Using reference TRBV11-2 and TRBJ2-5 for the parts outside the CDR3, the full variable domain is EAGVAQSPRYKIIEKRQSVAFWCNPISGHATLYWYQQILGQGPKLLIQFQNNGVVDDSQLPKDRFSAERLKGVDSTLKIQPAKLEDSAVYLCASSFVRETQYFGPGTRLLVL.

This chain joins TRBV9 and TRBJ2-7; 9 nucleotides align to TRBD1. Per germline, CDR1 SGDLS and CDR2 YYNGEE. The length of the CDR3 is 14 residues. V was pared by 5 bases and J by 2 bases, with 5 bases of the junction left unmatched. CDR3 in DNA: TGTGCCAGCAGTGAGGGGACAGGGCCCTACGAGCAGTACTTC. Amino acids: CASSEGTGPYEQYF.

The J gene is TRBJ2-1, the V gene TRBV4-1; TRBD1 is a possible D gene (5 bases). The ends were cut back, 1 base at V and 4 bases at J, with 11 bases in the middle. The CDR3 length is 15 residues. From germline, CDR1 is MGHRA and CDR2 YSYEKL. CDR3 DNA: TGCGCCAGCAGCCAAGTGCAGGGTGGATACAATGAGCAGTTCTTC. Protein sequence: CASSQVQGGYNEQFF.

This clone was detected once. DNA of the CDR3: TGTGCCTCCGGTCAGGGCAATCAGCCCCAGCATTTT. This gives the protein CASGQGNQPQHF. The J gene is TRBJ1-5, the V gene TRBV30; D remains ambiguous. The CDR3 is 12 amino acids. The V gene's germline CDR1 is GTSNPN and CDR2 SVGIG (reference sequence). With 7 bases removed from V and 2 bases from J, the gap between germline ends came to 9 bases.

The CDR3 reads CASSLGLAGFQETQYF. As DNA, the CDR3 is TGTGCCAGCAGCTTAGGACTAGCGGGCTTCCAAGAGACCCAGTACTTC. The rearrangement uses TRBV7-9 and TRBJ2-5; 10 nucleotides line up with TRBD2. CDR3 length equals 16 residues. The V gene's germline CDR1 is SEHNR and CDR2 FQNEAQ (reference sequence). With 1 base clipped from V and 1 base from J, the junction kept 3 bases outside the gene matches.